This is a list of T cell receptor beta chains from one sample in a study of radiotherapy plus CTLA-4 blockade in lung cancer. The table came from immunoSEQ multiplex PCR; TCRdb's copy has only in-frame clones and leaves some out. The sample lists over 45,000 clones, around 79% seen once, with roughly 17% in the top ten. The sequenced sample was peripheral blood, obtained from a patient treated with radiotherapy plus ipilimumab. The receptor source for this set is a human donor with non-small cell lung cancer who had a complete response to radiotherapy plus ipilimumab. Both conserved end residues are part of each CDR3. Fields, in order: clone size, D gene, V gene, J gene, CDR3 DNA, CDR3 protein. A D gene is named only where the DNA matches it firmly. Clone size is not always given. Where it is, it says once, few, many or a class for expanded clones.

size: NA
D: TRBD2
V: TRBV30
J: TRBJ2-7
DNA: TGTGCCTGGAGTGGGCCGGGGGGCGAGCAGTACTTC
CDR3: CAWSGPGGEQYF

size: NA
D: NA
V: TRBV9
J: TRBJ1-3
DNA: TGTGCCAGCAGCGTAGACAGGGCCCGCACCATATATTTT
CDR3: CASSVDRARTIYF

size: NA
D: NA
V: TRBV5-1
J: TRBJ1-1
DNA: TGCGCCAGCAGCTTGGCGTCGCTCGGGGGAGGAACTGAAGCTTTCTTT
CDR3: CASSLASLGGGTEAFF

size: NA
D: NA
V: TRBV6-5
J: TRBJ2-5
DNA: TGTGCCAGCAGTTACTCGGGCAGAGGGGAGACCCAGTACTTC
CDR3: CASSYSGRGETQYF

size: once
D: NA
V: TRBV6-1
J: TRBJ2-5
DNA: TGTGCCAGCCGGCCACCTAGCACGGAGAAGACCCAGTACTTC
CDR3: CASRPPSTEKTQYF

size: few
D: NA
V: TRBV19
J: TRBJ1-4
DNA: TGTGCCAGTAATTTCGGACCGGGAGATGAAAAACTGTTTTTT
CDR3: CASNFGPGDEKLFF

size: NA
D: NA
V: TRBV27
J: TRBJ1-5
DNA: TGTGCCAGCAGTTTAGGGGGGGGGATGCCCCAGCATTTT
CDR3: CASSLGGGMPQHF

size: NA
D: NA
V: TRBV30
J: TRBJ2-2
DNA: TGTGCCTGGAGTGGGCTGAACACCGGGGAGCTGTTTTTT
CDR3: CAWSGLNTGELFF

size: NA
D: NA
V: TRBV5-1
J: TRBJ2-3
DNA: TGCGCCAGCAGTTATAGCGGATCAGATACGCAGTATTTT
CDR3: CASSYSGSDTQYF

size: NA
D: NA
V: TRBV14
J: TRBJ1-1
DNA: TGTGCCAGCAGCCCGGACTGGAACACTGAAGCTTTCTTT
CDR3: CASSPDWNTEAFF

size: few
D: TRBD1
V: TRBV19
J: TRBJ1-2
DNA: TGTGCCAGTAGTGCGGACAGGTTCTATGGCTACACCTTC
CDR3: CASSADRFYGYTF

size: NA
D: TRBD2
V: TRBV5-1
J: TRBJ2-1
DNA: TGCGCCAGCAGTCGGGTGGCGGGAGGGCCGGGGGAGCAGTTCTTC
CDR3: CASSRVAGGPGEQFF

size: NA
D: NA
V: TRBV11-3
J: TRBJ2-5
DNA: TGTGCCAGCAGCTTTAGTCGTAGCATGGAGACCCAGTACTTC
CDR3: CASSFSRSMETQYF

size: NA
D: NA
V: TRBV5-1
J: TRBJ2-5
DNA: TGCGCCAGCAGCTTCGGTAGCGCGACCTCCCAAGAGACCCAGTACTTC
CDR3: CASSFGSATSQETQYF

size: NA
D: NA
V: TRBV18
J: TRBJ2-7
DNA: TGTGCCAGCTCACCTGCCAGGGTAAGCTCCTACGAGCAGTACTTC
CDR3: CASSPARVSSYEQYF

size: NA
D: NA
V: TRBV7-2
J: TRBJ2-1
DNA: TGTGCCAGCAGCTTAGATGGCTCCTTCTATGAGCAGTTCTTC
CDR3: CASSLDGSFYEQFF

size: NA
D: NA
V: TRBV9
J: TRBJ1-2
DNA: TGTGCCAGCAGCGGTACCGGGTCTACACGTAGATCAAACTATGGCTACACCTTC
CDR3: CASSGTGSTRRSNYGYTF

size: few
D: NA
V: TRBV7-6
J: TRBJ1-5
DNA: TGTGCCAGCAGCTTAGTGTCAGGGGGCAATCAGCCCCAGCATTTT
CDR3: CASSLVSGGNQPQHF

size: NA
D: TRBD2
V: TRBV7-2
J: TRBJ2-2
DNA: TGTGCCAGCAGCTTAGCGGCACCTTTAGCGGGACGAGTCGGGGAGCTGTTTTTT
CDR3: CASSLAAPLAGRVGELFF

size: once
D: NA
V: TRBV5-1
J: TRBJ1-2
DNA: TGCGCCAGCAGCGCCGACATCCGAGCTGTCGGCTACACCTTC
CDR3: CASSADIRAVGYTF

size: once
D: NA
V: TRBV5-6
J: TRBJ1-1
DNA: TGTGCCAGCAGCTTGGGGAGGCCGGACACTGAAGCTTTCTTT
CDR3: CASSLGRPDTEAFF

size: NA
D: TRBD1
V: TRBV5-6
J: TRBJ1-2
DNA: TGTGCCAGCAGCATAACAGGGGAATTTGTGTATGGCTACACCTTC
CDR3: CASSITGEFVYGYTF

size: NA
D: NA
V: TRBV27
J: TRBJ2-7
DNA: TGTGCCAGCAGTCCCAGGGGACGAGACTCCTACGAGCAGTACTTC
CDR3: CASSPRGRDSYEQYF

size: NA
D: TRBD1
V: TRBV27
J: TRBJ2-1
DNA: TGTGCCAGCAGTGGCCAGAACAGGGGGAGCTCCTACAATGAGCAGTTCTTC
CDR3: CASSGQNRGSSYNEQFF

size: NA
D: NA
V: TRBV9
J: TRBJ2-6
DNA: TGTGCCAGCAGCTCACGGACAAGTCGTGGGGCCAACGTCCTGACTTTC
CDR3: CASSSRTSRGANVLTF

size: NA
D: TRBD1
V: TRBV7-7
J: TRBJ2-1
DNA: TGTGCTAGCAGCTTAGGGGGGACAGGTGGGGAAGAGCAGTTCTTC
CDR3: CASSLGGTGGEEQFF

size: NA
D: NA
V: TRBV30
J: TRBJ1-4
DNA: TGTGCCTGGAGCGTGGGAGGGGATGGGGAAAAACTGTTTTTT
CDR3: CAWSVGGDGEKLFF

size: NA
D: NA
V: TRBV6-1
J: TRBJ2-1
DNA: TGTGCCAGCAGTGAAGGGGCTGAGCAGTTCTTC
CDR3: CASSEGAEQFF

size: NA
D: TRBD1
V: TRBV5-8
J: TRBJ1-1
DNA: TGTGCCAGCAGCTCCGGCACCGGAACAGGGGGGACTGAAGCTTTCTTT
CDR3: CASSSGTGTGGTEAFF